A single sample gave rise to the 18 T cell receptor beta chains below, sequenced in a study of identical twins. TCRdb re-called the 5' RACE reads with MiXCR, one entry per CDR3 protein. The data show 750,000 to 950,000 distinct CDR3 sequences, with around an eighth seen just once and 1.5% to 2% held by the top ten. The same specimen was also included in a second study, on yellow fever vaccine responses in identical twins.

Sample: PBMCs. These receptors were taken from a woman aged 18-29 years in good health.

This chain joins TRBV14 and TRBJ2-7, with no clear D. The ends were cut back, 2 bases at V and 2 bases at J, with 7 bases in the middle. Germline CDR1 and CDR2: SGHDN and FVKESK. This CDR3 has 13 amino acids. The CDR3 nucleotides read TGTGCCAGCAGCCAAAGAGTTGCCTACGAGCAGTACTTC. Translation: CASSQRVAYEQYF. Variable domain in full (rest from reference TRBV14 and TRBJ2-7): EAGVTQFPSHSVIEKGQTVTLRCDPISGHDNLYWYRRVMGKEIKFLLHFVKESKQDESGMPNNRFLAERTGGTYSTLKVQPAELEDSGVYFCASSQRVAYEQYFGPGTRLTVT.

This clonotype has a handful of counts. V and J are TRBV5-1 and TRBJ1-2; 9 nucleotides match TRBD1. V shed 3 bases and J 0 bases; nucleotides not matched to a gene: 6. CDR3 size: 16 residues. The germline V gene encodes CDR1 SGHRS and CDR2 YFSETQ. The CDR3 loop reads CASSSGTGNTNYGYTF. Here the CDR3 DNA reads TGCGCCAGCAGCTCCGGGACAGGGAACACTAACTATGGCTACACCTTC.

This clonotype was observed a handful of times. This chain connects TRBV7-8 to TRBJ2-1, with D perhaps matching TRBD1 or TRBD2 (6 bases each). Germline assignment: CDR1 SGHVS and CDR2 FQNEAQ. V lost 0 bases and J lost 4, with 13 bases in between. This CDR3 has 16 amino acids. The CDR3 DNA follows: TGTGCCAGCAGCTTAGCCGGTAGCGGACAGTACAATGAGCAGTTCTTC. Protein: CASSLAGSGQYNEQFF.

The chain couples TRBV3-1 to TRBJ2-7, with D perhaps TRBD1 (6 bases). The V end lost 3 bases, the J end lost 2 bases, and 8 bases lay between the germline ends. The germline V gene has CDR1 LGHDT and CDR2 YNNKEL (reference sequence). This CDR3 is built from 13 residues. The CDR3 spells CASSQGAAYEQYV. In DNA form, the CDR3 reads TGTGCCAGCAGCCAGGGGGCGGCCTACGAGCAGTACGTC.

The chain joins TRBV9 to TRBJ2-1, with 10 positions matching TRBD2. The CDR3 has 16 residues. The J segment lost 6 bases and the V segment lost 0 bases, leaving 6 bases of the junction unmatched. Per germline, CDR1 SGDLS and CDR2 YYNGEE. CDR3 DNA sequence: TGTGCCAGCAGCGTAGATAGGCCTAGCGGGGGCAATGAGCAGTTCTTC. As protein: CASSVDRPSGGNEQFF.

This clonotype was counted between two and nine times. The chain is built from TRBV20-1 and TRBJ2-5; no firm D call. The CDR3 runs 11 residues. The V and J ends lost 7 bases and 2 bases respectively, with 8 bases between them. Germline V gene data show CDR1 as DFQATT and CDR2 as SNEGSKA (reference sequence). Here the CDR3 DNA reads TGCAGTGTAGTAGTTCAAGAGACCCAGTACTTC. Its protein product is CSVVVQETQYF.

In its sample, this clonotype was seen a few times. This rearrangement joins TRBV7-3 to TRBJ2-1; no definite D call. The CDR3 is made up of 15 amino acids. Germline assignment: CDR1 SGHTA and CDR2 FQGTGA. Trimming pared 2 bases from V and 0 bases from J, leaving 8 bases between. The CDR3 nucleotides are TGTGCCAGCAGCTTACCCAATCCCTCCTACAATGAGCAGTTCTTC. It yields the protein CASSLPNPSYNEQFF.

This clonotype was seen a few times. The chain joins TRBV7-9 to TRBJ1-1; 10 positions agree with TRBD1. Germline lookup yields CDR1 SEHNR and CDR2 FQNEAQ (reference sequence). V lost 5 bases to trimming and J lost 7 bases; unmatched junction nucleotides: 10. The CDR3 runs 15 residues. CDR3 nucleotides: TGTGCCAGCAGCCTCTATACCGGGACAGGGGTTGAAGCTTTCTTT. This encodes CASSLYTGTGVEAFF.

This clonotype showed up many times. This rearrangement joins TRBV9 to TRBJ2-1, with 7 bases identical to TRBD2. CDR3 length: 17 residues. Germline V CDR1 and CDR2: SGDLS, YYNGEE. J lost 5 bases, V lost 4 bases, and 15 bases had no gene match. CDR3 residues: CASSTKSGTILNNEQFF. CDR3 bases: TGTGCCAGCAGCACAAAAAGCGGGACTATATTAAACAATGAGCAGTTCTTC.

The chain combines TRBV6-1 with TRBJ1-6, with TRBD1 matching 8 bases. CDR3 length: 15 residues. Germline CDR1 reads MNHNS; CDR2 reads SASEGT. V dropped 5 bases and J dropped 9; count of bases not matched to a gene: 9. In DNA, the CDR3 is TGTGCCAGCAGTCCCACAGGGGGTTCCTTTTCACCCCTCCACTTT. Translating it yields CASSPTGGSFSPLHF.

This clonotype has more than one count but fewer than ten. The chain recombines TRBV5-1 with TRBJ2-2, with D unclear. The germline V gene has CDR1 SGHRS and CDR2 YFSETQ. V lost 1 base and J 9 bases, leaving 13 bases between the germline ends. The CDR3 is 14 amino acids. The CDR3 region has the DNA TGCGCCAGCAGCTTGACTTCCGCAGGCCGGGAGCTGTTTTTT. Translation: CASSLTSAGRELFF.

This sequence joins TRBV10-3 and TRBJ2-7; no firm D call. Germline V lookup: CDR1 ENHRY, CDR2 SYGVKD. Deletions cut 2 bases from V and 4 bases from J, with 15 bases between. CDR3 length: 15 residues. As DNA, the CDR3 is TGTGCCATCAGTGAGGAAGCCCAATCGGGTTACGAGCAGTACTTC. It is translated as CAISEEAQSGYEQYF.

This sequence joins TRBV10-1 and TRBJ2-4, with D uncertain. This CDR3 is built from 13 residues. Germline loops: CDR1 WNHNN, CDR2 SYGVQD (reference sequence). V dropped 0 bases and J dropped 8 bases, with 8 bases sitting between them. The CDR3 DNA sequence: TGCGCCAGCAGTGAGTCGTCAAAAGACATTCAGTACTTC. Its translation: CASSESSKDIQYF.

The chain is built from TRBV29-1 and TRBJ1-1, with 8 nucleotides matching TRBD1. The germline V gene has CDR1 SQVTM and CDR2 ANQGSEA. The CDR3 loop spans 15 amino acids. V trimming: 3 bases; J trimming: 5 bases; junction bases outside the gene matches: 11. The CDR3 coding sequence is TGCAGCGTTGACCTACAGGGGGAATTAGGTACTGAAGCTTTCTTT. It specifies CSVDLQGELGTEAFF. Full variable domain (outside the CDR3, taken from reference TRBV29-1 and TRBJ1-1): SAVISQKPSRDICQRGTSLTIQCQVDSQVTMMFWYRQQPGQSLTLIATANQGSEATYESGFVIDKFPISRPNLTFSTLTVSNMSPEDSSIYLCSVDLQGELGTEAFFGQGTRLTVV.

V usage is TRBV10-3 and J usage is TRBJ2-1, with 9 bases identical to TRBD2. Germline values: CDR1 ENHRY, CDR2 SYGVKD. V lost 9 bases and J lost 2; bases outside the gene matches: 8. The CDR3 has 15 amino acids. The CDR3 sequence: CAMSATSGTYNEQFF. CDR3 coding DNA: TGTGCCATGTCTGCGACTAGCGGTACCTACAATGAGCAGTTCTTC.

This clonotype was recorded many times. This rearrangement joins TRBV7-9 to TRBJ2-5, with D maybe TRBD1 (6 bases). Trimming took off 1 base at V and 2 bases at J, with 8 bases between the two ends. The CDR3 contains 14 residues. Germline V gene sequence: CDR1 SEHNR, CDR2 FQNEAQ (reference sequence). DNA of the CDR3: TGTGCCAGCAGCTTAGTCAGGGGTCAAGAGACCCAGTACTTC. The encoded protein is CASSLVRGQETQYF.

V is TRBV3-1 and J is TRBJ2-2, with D possibly being TRBD2 (5 bases). V was shortened by 2 bases and J by 3 bases, with 16 bases between the two germline ends. The CDR3 spans 17 residues. Germline V gives CDR1 LGHDT, CDR2 YNNKEL (reference sequence). CDR3 amino acids: CASSQPMERRYTGELFF. Here the CDR3 DNA reads TGTGCCAGCAGCCAACCCATGGAGCGGAGATACACCGGGGAGCTGTTTTTT.

This clonotype was counted at least ten times. The V gene is TRBV7-3, the J gene TRBJ2-1; tentative D call: TRBD2 (6 bases). The V end lost 0 bases, the J end lost 5 bases, and 14 bases lay between the germline ends. The germline V gene has CDR1 SGHTA and CDR2 FQGTGA. The CDR3 is made up of 16 amino acids. CDR3: CASSLTGLANDNEQFF. In DNA, the CDR3 is TGTGCCAGCAGCTTAACTGGGCTAGCGAACGACAATGAGCAGTTCTTC.